This T cell receptor beta chain was recorded in a study of blood T cell repertoires in COVID-19. Study overall: Sites in the United States, Italy and Spain provided acute and convalescent COVID-19 samples. The analysed material was cDNA or gDNA that came from T cells, B-cell-depleted T cells, or PBMCs.

As originally analysed: Reference gene primer amplification in the assay estimated nucleated cell counts. TCRdb's table, derived via immunoSEQ multiplex PCR, lists solely in-frame clones and lacks some. That table is the source of V, J and clone size, and D and trimming were worked out from the DNA. The data contain approximately 290,000 clones, 75% to 90% of them seen just once; the ten biggest clones take up about 2%. Germline values: CDR1 KGHDR, CDR2 SFDVKD. CDR3 length: 15 residues. Between the trimmed V and J ends, which lost 4 bases and 2 bases, there was a span of 13 bases. Source material: peripheral blood. The receptor comes from a young man with active or convalescent COVID-19. The rearrangement joins TRBV24-1 to TRBJ1-2; no reliable D call. CDR3 sequence reads: CATSEKGRENYGYTF. CDR3 DNA sequence: TGTGCCACCAGTGAGAAAGGACGGGAAAACTATGGCTACACCTTC.